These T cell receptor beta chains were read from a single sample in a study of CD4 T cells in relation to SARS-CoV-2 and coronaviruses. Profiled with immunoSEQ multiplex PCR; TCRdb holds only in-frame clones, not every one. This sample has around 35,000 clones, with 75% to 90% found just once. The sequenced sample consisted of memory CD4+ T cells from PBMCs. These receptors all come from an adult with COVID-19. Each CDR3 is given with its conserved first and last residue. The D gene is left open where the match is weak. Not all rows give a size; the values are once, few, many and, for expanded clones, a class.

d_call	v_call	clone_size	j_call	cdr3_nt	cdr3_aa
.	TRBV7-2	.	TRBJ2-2	TGTGCCAGCAGCTTAGCGGGAGGGGGTACCGGGGAGCTGTTTTTT	CASSLAGGGTGELFF
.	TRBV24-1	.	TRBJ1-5	TGTGCCACCAGTGACAGCAATCAGCCCCAGCATTTT	CATSDSNQPQHF
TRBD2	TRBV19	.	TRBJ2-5	TGTGCCAGTTCGAAATCCATGCGACTAGCGGCACAAGAGACCCAGTACTTC	CASSKSMRLAAQETQYF
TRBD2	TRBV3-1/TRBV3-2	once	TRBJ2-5	TGTGCCAGCAGCCGGACTAGCGGGCAAGAGACCCAGTACTTC	CASSRTSGQETQYF
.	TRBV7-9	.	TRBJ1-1	TGTGCCAGCAGTGACAGGCTCGGGGGGGGGAACACTGAAGCTTTCTTT	CASSDRLGGGNTEAFF
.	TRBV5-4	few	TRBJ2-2	TGTGCCAGCAGCTTAGACCCGCTCATCACCGGGGAGCTGTTTTTT	CASSLDPLITGELFF
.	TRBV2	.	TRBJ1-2	TGTGCCAGCAGTCGACAGGCACGCTATGGCTACACCTTC	CASSRQARYGYTF
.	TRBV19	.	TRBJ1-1	TGTGCCAGTAGTATGACAGGGAACACTGAAGCTTTCTTT	CASSMTGNTEAFF
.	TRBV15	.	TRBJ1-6	TGTGCCACCAGCAGAGATACACACCAGAATTCACCCCTCCACTTT	CATSRDTHQNSPLHF
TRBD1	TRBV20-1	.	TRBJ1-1	TGCAGTCAAAGACAGGGTCGAAAGGCTTTCTTT	CSQRQGRKAFF
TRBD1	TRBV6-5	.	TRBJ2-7	TGTGCCAGCAGTAGACAGGGTTTGGACTACGAGCAGTACTTC	CASSRQGLDYEQYF
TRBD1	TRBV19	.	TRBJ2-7	TGTGCCAGTAGTATAGTAGGGGGCGCGGACTACGAGCAGTACTTC	CASSIVGGADYEQYF
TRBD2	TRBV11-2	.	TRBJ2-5	TGTGCCAGCAGCTCTCAGCCGACTAGCGGGAGGGAGACCCAGTACTTC	CASSSQPTSGRETQYF
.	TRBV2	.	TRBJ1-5	TGTGCCAGCAGTGAGCCCAATCAGCCCCAGCATTTT	CASSEPNQPQHF
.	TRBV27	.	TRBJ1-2	TGTGCCAGCAGTTTATGGGGGGCCCAGACTTATGGCTACACCTTC	CASSLWGAQTYGYTF
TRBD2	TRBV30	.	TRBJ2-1	TGTGCCTGGAGCCCTACCCTAGCGGGAGAGCAGTTCTTC	CAWSPTLAGEQFF
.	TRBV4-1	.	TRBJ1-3	TGCGCCAGCAGCCAAGTAGCAAACACCATATATTTT	CASSQVANTIYF
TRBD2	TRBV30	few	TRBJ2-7	TGTGCCTGGAGGAGGACTAGCGGGAATTACGAGCAGTACTTC	CAWRRTSGNYEQYF
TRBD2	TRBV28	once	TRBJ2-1	TGTGCCAGCAGCAGTAGGGGACTACCTCATTTCGCACGAATCTTC	CASSSRGLPHFARIF
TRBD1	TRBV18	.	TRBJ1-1	TGTGCCAGCTCACCGAGACAGGGGGATGGCACTGAAGCTTTCTTT	CASSPRQGDGTEAFF
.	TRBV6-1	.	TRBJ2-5	TGTGCCAGCAGTGAATTGGTCCAGGGAGAGACCCAGTACTTC	CASSELVQGETQYF
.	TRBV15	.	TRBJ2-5	TGTGCCACCAGCAGGGCGGGCGGGGAGACCCAGTACTTC	CATSRAGGETQYF
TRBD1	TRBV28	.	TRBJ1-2	TGTGCCAGCAGTCGACAGGGGCGGTACTATGGCTACACCTTC	CASSRQGRYYGYTF
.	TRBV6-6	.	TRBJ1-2	TGTGCCAGCAGTTACGCGGGTTACACCTTC	CASSYAGYTF
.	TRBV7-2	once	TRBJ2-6	TGTGCCAGCAGCTTAAGTAGCTCTGGGGCCAACGTCCTGACTTTC	CASSLSSSGANVLTF
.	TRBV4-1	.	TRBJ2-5	TGCGCCAGCAGCCAATTTGGCAGGGGGGGGACCCAGTACTTC	CASSQFGRGGTQYF
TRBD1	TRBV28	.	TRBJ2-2	TGTGCCAGCAGTTTTTCCAGGGGGACCGGGGAGCTGTTTTTT	CASSFSRGTGELFF
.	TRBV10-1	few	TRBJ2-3	TGCGCCAGCAGTGAGTCACGTCTGGGGAGCCGATATACGCAGTATTTT	CASSESRLGSRYTQYF
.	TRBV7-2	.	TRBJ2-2	TGTGCCAGCAGCCGGTACCTCAGGGTGGTTGAAGCCGGGGAGCTGTTTTTT	CASSRYLRVVEAGELFF
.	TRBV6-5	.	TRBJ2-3	TGTGCCAGCCGTCAGAGTAGCACAGATACGCAGTATTTT	CASRQSSTDTQYF
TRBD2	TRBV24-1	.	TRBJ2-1	TGTGCCACCAGTGACCCGAGCGGGAGGCCCTACAATGAGCAGTTCTTC	CATSDPSGRPYNEQFF
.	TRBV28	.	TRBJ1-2	TGTGCCAGCATCCGGCCGTCGGGGGGGGATAACTATGGCTACACCTTC	CASIRPSGGDNYGYTF
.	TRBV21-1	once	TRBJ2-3	TGTTGCCATAGAGGTACAGATACGCAGTATTTT	CCHRGTDTQYF
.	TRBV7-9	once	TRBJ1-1	TGTGCCAGCAGCTTCACTTTCCATGAAGCTTTCTTT	CASSFTFHEAFF
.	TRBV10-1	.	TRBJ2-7	TGCGCCAGCAGGAAACAGTGGACGAAGCAGTACTTC	CASRKQWTKQYF
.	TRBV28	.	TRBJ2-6	TGTGCCAGCAGTTACACGTTTGGGGCCAACGTCCTGACTTTC	CASSYTFGANVLTF
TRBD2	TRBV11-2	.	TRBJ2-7	TGTGCCAGCAGCTTAGCGGCAGCGGGAGGGCCTTACGAGCAGTACTTC	CASSLAAAGGPYEQYF